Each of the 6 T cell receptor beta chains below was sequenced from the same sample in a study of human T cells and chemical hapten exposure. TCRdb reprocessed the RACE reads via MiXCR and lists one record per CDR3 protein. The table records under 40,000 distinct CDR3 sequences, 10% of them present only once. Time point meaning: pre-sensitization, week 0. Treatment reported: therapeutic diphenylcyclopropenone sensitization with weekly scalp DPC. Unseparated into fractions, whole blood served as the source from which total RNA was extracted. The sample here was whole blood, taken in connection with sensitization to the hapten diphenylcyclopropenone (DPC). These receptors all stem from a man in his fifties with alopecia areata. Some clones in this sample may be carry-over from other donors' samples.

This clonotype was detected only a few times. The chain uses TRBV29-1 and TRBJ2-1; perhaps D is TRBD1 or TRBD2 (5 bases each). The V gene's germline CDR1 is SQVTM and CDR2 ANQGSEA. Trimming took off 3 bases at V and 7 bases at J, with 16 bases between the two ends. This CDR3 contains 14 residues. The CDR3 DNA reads TGCAGCGTTGATGAGGCAGGGTGGAGGAATGAGCAGTTCTTC. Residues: CSVDEAGWRNEQFF.

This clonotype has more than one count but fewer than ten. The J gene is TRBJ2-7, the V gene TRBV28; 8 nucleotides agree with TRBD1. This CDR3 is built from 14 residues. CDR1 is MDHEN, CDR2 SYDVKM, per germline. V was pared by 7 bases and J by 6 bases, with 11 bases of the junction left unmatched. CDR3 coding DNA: TGTGCCAGCACCCTAGGTCAGGGGGCCCGCGAGCAGTACTTC. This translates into CASTLGQGAREQYF.

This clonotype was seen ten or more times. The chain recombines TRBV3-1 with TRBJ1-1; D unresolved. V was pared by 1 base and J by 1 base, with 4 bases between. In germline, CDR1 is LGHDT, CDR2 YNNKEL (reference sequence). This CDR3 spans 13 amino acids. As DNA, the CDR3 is TGTGCCAGCAGCCAAGTATCGAACACTGAAGCTTTCTTT. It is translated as CASSQVSNTEAFF.

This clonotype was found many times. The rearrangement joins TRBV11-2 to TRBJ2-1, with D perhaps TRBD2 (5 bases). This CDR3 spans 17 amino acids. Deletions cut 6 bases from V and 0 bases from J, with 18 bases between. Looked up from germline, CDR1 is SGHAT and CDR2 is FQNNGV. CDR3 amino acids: CASRTSRAGRSYNEQFF. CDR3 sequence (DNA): TGTGCCAGCAGAACCAGTAGGGCGGGCCGCTCCTACAATGAGCAGTTCTTC.

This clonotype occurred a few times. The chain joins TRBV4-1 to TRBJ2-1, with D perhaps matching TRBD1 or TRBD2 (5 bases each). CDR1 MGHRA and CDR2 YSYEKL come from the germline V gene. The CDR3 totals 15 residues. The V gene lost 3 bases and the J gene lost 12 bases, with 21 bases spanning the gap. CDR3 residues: CASSQSMQGPTAQFF. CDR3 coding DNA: TGCGCCAGCAGCCAGTCGATGCAGGGACCGACGGCGCAGTTCTTC.

As DNA, the CDR3 is TGTGCCAGCAGTTTATGGGCGGGGTTCACCGGGGAGCTGTTTTTT. Residues: CASSLWAGFTGELFF. The chain has TRBV28 and TRBJ2-2; possible D gene TRBD2, 6 bases. Germline V gene data show CDR1 as MDHEN and CDR2 as SYDVKM. The CDR3 loop spans 15 amino acids. V gave up 0 bases and J gave up 4 bases, with 9 bases separating them.